This TCR beta chain was recovered during a study of tissue T cells after allogeneic stem cell transplantation. Study results and limitations: Across patients, clones rarely overlapped, yet motif clusters were shared tissue-specifically.

In regard to this clone: Antigen unknown. Gene labels here are mouse ones. The read ends 1 residue before the CDR3 terminus; that terminus is restored from the germline J gene.

The assay was immunoSEQ multiplex PCR, and TCRdb's table has in-frame clones only and misses some. The table lists about 48,000 clones, over 65% of them singletons. In germline, CDR1 is LGHNA, CDR2 YSYQKL. The V and J ends lost 4 bases and 7 bases, in that order; junction bases with no gene match: 6. This CDR3 has 14 residues. Sequences were obtained from sorted cells pooled from one or two spleens. The chain carries TRBV2 and TRBJ2-7, with TRBD2 matching over 11 bases. The clonotype originates from a pool of C57BL/6 mice in good health. The CDR3 loop is CASSLGLGGGEQYF. The DNA read from the CDR3 is TGTGCCAGCAGCCTCGGACTGGGGGGTGGGGAACAGTAC.